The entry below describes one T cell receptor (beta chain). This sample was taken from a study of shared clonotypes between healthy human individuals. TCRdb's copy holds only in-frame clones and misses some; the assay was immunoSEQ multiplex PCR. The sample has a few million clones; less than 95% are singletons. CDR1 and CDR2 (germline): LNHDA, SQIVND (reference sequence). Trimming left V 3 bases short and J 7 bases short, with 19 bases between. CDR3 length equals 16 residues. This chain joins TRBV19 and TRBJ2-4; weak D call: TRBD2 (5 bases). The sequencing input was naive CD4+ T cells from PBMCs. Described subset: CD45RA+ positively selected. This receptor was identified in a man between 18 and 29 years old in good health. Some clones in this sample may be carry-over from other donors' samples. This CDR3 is CASSIPVGRGRNIQYF. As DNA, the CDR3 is TGTGCCAGTAGTATCCCTGTCGGTCGGGGAAGGAACATTCAGTACTTC.